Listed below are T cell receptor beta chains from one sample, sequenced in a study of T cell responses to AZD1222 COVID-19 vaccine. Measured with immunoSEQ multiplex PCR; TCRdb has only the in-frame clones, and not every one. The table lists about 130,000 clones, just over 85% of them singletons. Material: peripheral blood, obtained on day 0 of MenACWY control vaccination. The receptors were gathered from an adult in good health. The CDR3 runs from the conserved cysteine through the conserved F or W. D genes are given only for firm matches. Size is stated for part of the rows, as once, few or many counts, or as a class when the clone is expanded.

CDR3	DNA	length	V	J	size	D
CASSPRQPPYEQYF	TGTGCCAGCTCACCACGTCAGCCGCCCTACGAGCAGTACTTC	14	TRBV18	TRBJ2-7	-	-
CASSLLQDRPNTGELFF	TGTGCCAGCAGCTTACTCCAAGACAGGCCTAACACCGGGGAGCTGTTTTTT	17	TRBV7-8	TRBJ2-2	-	-
CASSLASYTEAFF	TGTGCCAGCAGCTTGGCCAGCTACACTGAAGCTTTCTTT	13	TRBV5-6	TRBJ1-1	-	-
CASSLGNEQFF	TGTGCCAGCAGCTTGGGCAATGAGCAGTTCTTC	11	TRBV5-4	TRBJ2-1	-	-
CASSHQGHEQYF	TGTGCCAGCAGCCATCAGGGCCACGAGCAGTACTTC	12	TRBV14	TRBJ2-7	-	-
CASSKGRTGGENIQYF	TGTGCCAGTAGTAAAGGGAGGACGGGGGGAGAAAACATTCAGTACTTC	16	TRBV19	TRBJ2-4	-	TRBD2
CASSYRRDRQGTQYF	TGTGCCAGCAGTTATCGACGGGACAGGCAGGGTACGCAGTATTTT	15	TRBV6-5	TRBJ2-3	few	TRBD1
CASSSAGGLIYEQYF	TGTGCCAGCAGCTCCGCCGGAGGGCTGATCTACGAGCAGTACTTC	15	TRBV7-2	TRBJ2-7	-	-
CASRRPGGYTF	TGTGCCAGCAGACGCCCCGGGGGCTACACCTTC	11	TRBV28	TRBJ1-2	-	-
CASSEALRGLGNGYTF	TGTGCCAGCAGTGAAGCGCTTCGTGGATTGGGGAATGGCTACACCTTC	16	TRBV2	TRBJ1-2	few	-
CASSSPGPRANTGELFF	TGTGCCAGCAGTTCCCCGGGGCCTAGGGCTAACACCGGGGAGCTGTTTTTT	17	TRBV27	TRBJ2-2	-	-
CASSVGTVSYEQYF	TGTGCCAGCAGCGTCGGCACAGTCTCCTACGAGCAGTACTTC	14	TRBV9	TRBJ2-7	-	-
CASSRTSGGGTDTQYF	TGTGCCAGCAGCAGGACTAGCGGAGGTGGCACAGATACGCAGTATTTT	16	TRBV3-1/TRBV3-2	TRBJ2-3	-	TRBD2
CASSRLGLASLSYEQYF	TGTGCCAGCAGCCGCCTAGGACTAGCGAGTTTATCCTACGAGCAGTACTTC	17	TRBV7-9	TRBJ2-7	-	TRBD2
CASSLVLEDTQYF	TGTGCCAGCAGCTTAGTACTGGAAGATACGCAGTATTTT	13	TRBV7-2	TRBJ2-3	-	-
CASSFPTSGGHNEQFF	TGTGCCAGCAGTTTCCCGACTAGCGGGGGCCACAATGAGCAGTTCTTC	16	TRBV6-6	TRBJ2-1	once	TRBD2
CASSLGRPANYGYTF	TGTGCCAGCAGCCTCGGACGTCCTGCTAACTATGGCTACACCTTC	15	TRBV7-9	TRBJ1-2	-	-
CATGGRAFNEQFF	TGTGCCACGGGCGGGAGGGCCTTCAATGAGCAGTTCTTC	13	TRBV28	TRBJ2-1	-	TRBD2
CASSLNRDSAYEQYF	TGCGCCAGCAGCCTTAACCGGGACTCCGCCTACGAGCAGTACTTC	15	TRBV4-1	TRBJ2-7	-	-
CASRLQGYEQYF	TGTGCCAGCAGGTTACAGGGCTACGAGCAGTACTTC	12	TRBV18	TRBJ2-7	-	-
CAWSPGGAQIREQFF	TGTGCCTGGAGCCCAGGAGGAGCACAAATCCGGGAGCAGTTCTTC	15	TRBV30	TRBJ2-1	-	-
CASSFKRNEQYF	TGTGCCAGCAGTTTTAAGAGAAACGAGCAGTACTTC	12	TRBV28	TRBJ2-7	-	-
CSVGGVKDGYTF	TGCAGCGTTGGGGGGGTTAAGGATGGCTACACCTTC	12	TRBV29-1	TRBJ1-2	-	-
CSGGFRKNTEAFF	TGCAGCGGAGGATTCAGGAAGAACACTGAAGCTTTCTTT	13	TRBV29-1	TRBJ1-1	-	-
CASSRTSGTDTQYF	TGTGCCAGCAGCCGGACTTCTGGGACAGATACGCAGTATTTT	14	TRBV13	TRBJ2-3	once	-
CASSQDRQYGYTF	TGCGCCAGCAGCCAAGATAGGCAGTATGGCTACACCTTC	13	TRBV4-1	TRBJ1-2	few	-
CASSTWRGTEAFF	TGTGCCAGCAGCACGTGGAGGGGCACTGAAGCTTTCTTT	13	TRBV5-4	TRBJ1-1	-	-
CASSQDFRYQPQHF	TGTGCCAGCAGCCAAGATTTCAGATATCAGCCCCAGCATTTT	14	TRBV3-1/TRBV3-2	TRBJ1-5	once	-
CASSLSTGNTEAFF	TGTGCCAGCTCATTATCGACGGGGAACACTGAAGCTTTCTTT	14	TRBV18	TRBJ1-1	once	-
CASSFPSIGFSYGYTF	TGTGCCAGCAGTTTCCCCAGCATCGGATTTAGCTATGGCTACACCTTC	16	TRBV28	TRBJ1-2	-	-
CASSQRPGIAGGPQVEQFF	TGTGCCAGCAGCCAGAGGCCCGGTATAGCGGGAGGGCCCCAAGTTGAGCAGTTCTTC	19	TRBV4-2	TRBJ2-1	-	TRBD2
CATSDLAWRGTGELFF	TGTGCCACCAGTGATTTGGCGTGGAGGGGAACCGGGGAGCTGTTTTTT	16	TRBV24-1	TRBJ2-2	-	-
CASRNQGQLYNSPLHF	TGTGCCAGCAGGAACCAGGGGCAACTCTATAATTCACCCCTCCACTTT	16	TRBV28	TRBJ1-6	-	-
CASSMAGYGYTF	TGTGCCAGTAGTATGGCTGGATATGGCTACACCTTC	12	TRBV19	TRBJ1-2	once	-
CASSRVDNQPQHF	TGTGCCAGCAGCAGGGTTGACAATCAGCCCCAGCATTTT	13	TRBV6-5	TRBJ1-5	-	-
CSVGGQTNTGELFF	TGCAGCGTTGGCGGACAGACGAACACCGGGGAGCTGTTTTTT	14	TRBV29-1	TRBJ2-2	-	-
CASSQSQNTEAFF	TGTGCCAGCAGCCAGAGCCAGAACACTGAAGCTTTCTTT	13	TRBV28	TRBJ1-1	-	-
CASSRLTVNTEAFF	TGTGCCAGCAGCCGGCTGACGGTGAACACTGAAGCTTTCTTT	14	TRBV14	TRBJ1-1	once	-
CASNPLTRNEQFF	TGCGCCAGCAATCCCCTGACTCGGAATGAGCAGTTCTTC	13	TRBV5-1	TRBJ2-1	-	-
CASRYQANEQYF	TGTGCCAGCAGGTACCAGGCGAACGAGCAGTACTTC	12	TRBV28	TRBJ2-7	-	-